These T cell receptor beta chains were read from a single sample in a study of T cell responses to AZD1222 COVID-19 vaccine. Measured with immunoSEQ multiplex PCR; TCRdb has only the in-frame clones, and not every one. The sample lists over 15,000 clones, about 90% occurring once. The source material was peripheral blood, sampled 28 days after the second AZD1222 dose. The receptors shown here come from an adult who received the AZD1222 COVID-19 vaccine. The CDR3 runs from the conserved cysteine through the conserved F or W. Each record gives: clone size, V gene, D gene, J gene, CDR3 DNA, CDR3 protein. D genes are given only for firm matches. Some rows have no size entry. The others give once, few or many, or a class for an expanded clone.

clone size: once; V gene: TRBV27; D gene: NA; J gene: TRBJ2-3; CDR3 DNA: TGTGCCAGCAGTTCCCCGGGCCCTGGGCCAGATACGCAGTATTTT; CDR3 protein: CASSSPGPGPDTQYF
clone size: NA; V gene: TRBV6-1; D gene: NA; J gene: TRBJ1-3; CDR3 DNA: TGTGCCAGCAGTGAAGTCCCTTGGCAGGCCACCATATATTTT; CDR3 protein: CASSEVPWQATIYF
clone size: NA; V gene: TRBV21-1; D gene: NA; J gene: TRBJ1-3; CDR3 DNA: TGTGCCAGCAGCAAATCATCCTGGGGAAACACCATATATTTT; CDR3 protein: CASSKSSWGNTIYF
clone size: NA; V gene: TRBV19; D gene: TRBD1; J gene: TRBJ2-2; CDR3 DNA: TGTGCCAGCAATGAACAGGGGGGAGCCGGGGAGCTGTTTTTT; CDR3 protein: CASNEQGGAGELFF
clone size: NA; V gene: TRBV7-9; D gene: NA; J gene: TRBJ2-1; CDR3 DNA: TGTGCCAGCAGCTTAGCGGACAGCTACAATGAGCAGTTCTTC; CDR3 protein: CASSLADSYNEQFF
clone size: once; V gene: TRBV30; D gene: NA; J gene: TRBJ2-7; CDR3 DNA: TGTGCCTGGAGTATGAGACCCCACGAGCAGTACTTC; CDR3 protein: CAWSMRPHEQYF
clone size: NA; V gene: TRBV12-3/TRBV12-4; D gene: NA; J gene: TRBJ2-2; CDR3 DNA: TGTGCCACCCCTATTAACACCGGGGAGCTGTTTTTT; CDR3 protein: CATPINTGELFF
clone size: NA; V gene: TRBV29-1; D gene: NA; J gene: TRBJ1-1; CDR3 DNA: TGCAGCGTTGGCGAACAAATGAACACTGAAGCTTTCTTT; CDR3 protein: CSVGEQMNTEAFF
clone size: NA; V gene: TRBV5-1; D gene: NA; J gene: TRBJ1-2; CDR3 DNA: TGCGCCAGCAGGGAGGTCTCTAACTATGGCTACACCTTC; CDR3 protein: CASREVSNYGYTF
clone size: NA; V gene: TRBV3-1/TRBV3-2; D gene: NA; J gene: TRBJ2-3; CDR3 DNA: TGTGCCAGCAGCCAAATCGACTATACGCAGTATTTT; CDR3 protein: CASSQIDYTQYF
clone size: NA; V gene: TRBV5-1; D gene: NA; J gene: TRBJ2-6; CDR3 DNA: TGCGCCAGCAGCTTAGTGAGCTTGCTGGGAGGGGCCAACGTCCTGACTTTC; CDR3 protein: CASSLVSLLGGANVLTF
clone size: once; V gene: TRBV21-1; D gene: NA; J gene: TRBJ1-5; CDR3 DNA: TGTGCCAGCAGCAAGTGGGACAATGGACAGCCCCAGCATTTT; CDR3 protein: CASSKWDNGQPQHF
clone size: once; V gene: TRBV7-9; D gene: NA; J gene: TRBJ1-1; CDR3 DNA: TGTGCCAGCAGCTTATTAGGTTGGCCGGTTTTCACTGAAGCTTTCTTT; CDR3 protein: CASSLLGWPVFTEAFF
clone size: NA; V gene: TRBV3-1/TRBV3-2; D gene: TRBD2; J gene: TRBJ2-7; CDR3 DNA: TGTGCCAGCAGCCACGGACTAGCGGGACACTACGAGCAGTACTTC; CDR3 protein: CASSHGLAGHYEQYF
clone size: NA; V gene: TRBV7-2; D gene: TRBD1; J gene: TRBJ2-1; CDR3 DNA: TGTGCCAGCAGCTGGACCGGGACAGGGGTCGTCTTC; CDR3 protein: CASSWTGTGVVF